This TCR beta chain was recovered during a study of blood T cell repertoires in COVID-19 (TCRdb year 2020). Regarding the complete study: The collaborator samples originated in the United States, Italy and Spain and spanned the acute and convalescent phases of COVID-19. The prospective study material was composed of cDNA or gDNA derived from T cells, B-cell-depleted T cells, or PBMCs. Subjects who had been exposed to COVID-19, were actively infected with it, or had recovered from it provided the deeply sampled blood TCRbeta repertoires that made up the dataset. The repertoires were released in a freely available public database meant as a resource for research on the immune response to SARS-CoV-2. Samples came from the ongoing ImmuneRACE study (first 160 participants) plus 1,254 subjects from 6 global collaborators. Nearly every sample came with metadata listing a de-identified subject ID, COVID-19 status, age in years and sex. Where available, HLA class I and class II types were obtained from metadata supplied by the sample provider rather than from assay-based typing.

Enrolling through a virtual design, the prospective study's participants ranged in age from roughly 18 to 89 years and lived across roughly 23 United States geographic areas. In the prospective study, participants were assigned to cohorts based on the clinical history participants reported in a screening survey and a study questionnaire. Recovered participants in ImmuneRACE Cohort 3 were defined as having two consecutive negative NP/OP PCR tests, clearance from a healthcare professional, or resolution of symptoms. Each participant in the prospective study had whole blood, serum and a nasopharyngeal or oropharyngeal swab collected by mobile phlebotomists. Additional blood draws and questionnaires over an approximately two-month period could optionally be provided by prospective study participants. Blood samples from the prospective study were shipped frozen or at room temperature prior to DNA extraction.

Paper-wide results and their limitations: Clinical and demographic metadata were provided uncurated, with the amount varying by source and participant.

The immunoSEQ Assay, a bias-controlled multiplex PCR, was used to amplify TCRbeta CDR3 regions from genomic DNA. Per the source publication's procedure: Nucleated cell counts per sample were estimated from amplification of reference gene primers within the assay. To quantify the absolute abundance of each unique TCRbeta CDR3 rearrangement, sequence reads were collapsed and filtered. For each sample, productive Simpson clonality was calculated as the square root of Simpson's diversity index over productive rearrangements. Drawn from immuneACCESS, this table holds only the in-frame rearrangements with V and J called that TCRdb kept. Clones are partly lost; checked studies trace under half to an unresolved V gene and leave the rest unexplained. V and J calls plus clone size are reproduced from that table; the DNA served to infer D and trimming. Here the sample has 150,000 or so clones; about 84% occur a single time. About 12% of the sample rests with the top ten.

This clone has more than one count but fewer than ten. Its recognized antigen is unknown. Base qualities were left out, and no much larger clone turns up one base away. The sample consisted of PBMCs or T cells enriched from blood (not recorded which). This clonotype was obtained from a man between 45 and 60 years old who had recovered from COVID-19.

The CDR3 reads as follows: CASSLGHSSVNTIYF. DNA sequence: TGTGCCAGCAGTCTCGGACACTCTAGTGTGAACACCATATATTTT. The V and J segments used are TRBV6-5 and TRBJ1-3; the D gene is possibly TRBD1, with 5 bases matching. V loses 5 bases, J loses 7 bases, and the germline ends lie 18 bases apart. The CDR3 starts with the cysteine, ends with the phenylalanine, and has 15 residues. Kept here is only the CDR3 DNA, which spans 45 bases and is read in frame from base 1. The germline V gene gives CDR1 as MNHEY and CDR2 as SVGAGI.